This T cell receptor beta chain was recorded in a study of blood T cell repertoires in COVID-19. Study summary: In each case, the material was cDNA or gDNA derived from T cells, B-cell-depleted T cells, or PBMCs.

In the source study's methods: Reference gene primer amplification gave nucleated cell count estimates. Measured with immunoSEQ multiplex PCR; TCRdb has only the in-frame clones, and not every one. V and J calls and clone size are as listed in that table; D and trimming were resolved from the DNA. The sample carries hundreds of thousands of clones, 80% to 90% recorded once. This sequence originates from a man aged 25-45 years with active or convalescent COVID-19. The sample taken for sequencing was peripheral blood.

In DNA form, the CDR3 reads TGTGCCAGCAGGGTACAGGGCACAGATACGCAGTATTTT. This encodes CASRVQGTDTQYF. The chain combines TRBV11-1 with TRBJ2-3; TRBD1 might be the D (5 bases). Germline loops: CDR1 SGHAT, CDR2 FQDESV (reference sequence). V lost 6 bases, J lost 1 base, and 8 bases lay in between. There are 13 residues in the CDR3.